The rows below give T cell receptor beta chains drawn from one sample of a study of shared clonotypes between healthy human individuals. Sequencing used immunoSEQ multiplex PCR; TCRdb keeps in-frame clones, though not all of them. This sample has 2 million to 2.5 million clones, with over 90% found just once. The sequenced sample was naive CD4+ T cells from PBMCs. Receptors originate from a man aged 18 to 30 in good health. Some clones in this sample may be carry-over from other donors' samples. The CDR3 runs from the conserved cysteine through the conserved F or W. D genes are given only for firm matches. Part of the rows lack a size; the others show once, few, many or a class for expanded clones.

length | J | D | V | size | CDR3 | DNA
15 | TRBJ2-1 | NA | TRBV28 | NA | CASSLTGSSYNEQFF | TGTGCCAGCAGTTTGACGGGGAGCTCCTACAATGAGCAGTTCTTC
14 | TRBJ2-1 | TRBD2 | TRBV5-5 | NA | CATKEASGSREQFF | TGTGCCACTAAGGAGGCTAGCGGGAGTCGGGAGCAGTTCTTC
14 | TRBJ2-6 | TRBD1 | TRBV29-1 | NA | CSVRTGAGANVLTF | TGCAGCGTCCGGACAGGGGCTGGGGCCAACGTCCTGACTTTC
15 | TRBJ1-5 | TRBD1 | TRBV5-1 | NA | CASSKGTGENQPQHF | TGCGCCAGCAGTAAGGGGACAGGGGAAAATCAGCCCCAGCATTTT
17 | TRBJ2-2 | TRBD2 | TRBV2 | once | CASRKLAGGGGTGELFF | TGTGCCAGCAGGAAACTAGCGGGAGGGGGAGGCACCGGGGAGCTGTTTTTT
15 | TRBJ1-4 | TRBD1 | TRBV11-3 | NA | CASSLPGTGYEKLFF | TGTGCCAGCAGCTTACCCGGGACAGGGTATGAAAAACTGTTTTTT
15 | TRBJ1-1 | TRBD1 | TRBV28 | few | CASSPSRGLSTEAFF | TGTGCCAGCAGTCCCTCAAGGGGGCTTAGCACTGAAGCTTTCTTT
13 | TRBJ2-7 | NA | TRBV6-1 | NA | CASGPGQRYEQYF | TGTGCCAGCGGCCCGGGGCAACGGTACGAGCAGTACTTC
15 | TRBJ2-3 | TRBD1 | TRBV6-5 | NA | CASSYWDRGTDTQYF | TGTGCCAGCAGTTACTGGGACAGGGGCACAGATACGCAGTATTTT
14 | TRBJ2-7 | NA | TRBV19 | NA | CASSIALGSYEQYF | TGTGCCAGTAGTATAGCTCTAGGTAGCTACGAGCAGTACTTC
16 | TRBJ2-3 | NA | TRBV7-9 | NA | CASSFKVGGSTDTQYF | TGTGCCAGCAGCTTTAAGGTCGGGGGTAGCACAGATACGCAGTATTTT
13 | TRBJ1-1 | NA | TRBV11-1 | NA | CASSLEGWTEAFF | TGTGCCAGCAGCTTAGAAGGGTGGACTGAAGCTTTCTTT
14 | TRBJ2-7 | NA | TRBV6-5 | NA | CASSYSTASYEQYF | TGTGCCAGCAGTTACTCGACGGCCAGCTACGAGCAGTACTTC
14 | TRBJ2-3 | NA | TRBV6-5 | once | CASSYSFSADTQYF | TGTGCCAGCAGTTACTCGTTTTCGGCAGATACGCAGTATTTT
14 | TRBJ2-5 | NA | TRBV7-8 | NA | CASSSTRGLETQYF | TGTGCCAGCAGCTCCACAAGGGGGTTGGAGACCCAGTACTTC
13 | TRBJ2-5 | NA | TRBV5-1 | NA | CASSLRVSETQYF | TGCGCCAGCAGCTTGAGGGTTTCGGAGACCCAGTACTTC
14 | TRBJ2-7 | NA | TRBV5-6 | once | CASSLGAGPYEQYF | TGTGCCAGCAGCTTGGGTGCAGGGCCCTACGAGCAGTACTTC
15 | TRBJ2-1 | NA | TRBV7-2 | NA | CASSLVGGLYNEQFF | TGTGCCAGCAGCTTAGTTGGGGGACTTTACAATGAGCAGTTCTTC
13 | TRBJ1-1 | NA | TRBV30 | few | CAWRFAMNTEAFF | TGTGCCTGGCGGTTCGCGATGAACACTGAAGCTTTCTTT
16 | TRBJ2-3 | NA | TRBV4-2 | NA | CASSQFLGASTDTQYF | TGTGCCAGCAGCCAATTTCTGGGGGCCTCCACAGATACGCAGTATTTT
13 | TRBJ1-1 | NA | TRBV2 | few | CASRTQGRTEAFF | TGTGCCAGCAGGACACAGGGTCGGACTGAAGCTTTCTTT
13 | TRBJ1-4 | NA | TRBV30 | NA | CAWTVNRNEKLFF | TGTGCCTGGACTGTGAACAGGAATGAAAAACTGTTTTTT
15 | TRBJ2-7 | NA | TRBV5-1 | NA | CASSWAMADTYEQYF | TGCGCCAGCAGCTGGGCGATGGCGGATACCTACGAGCAGTACTTC
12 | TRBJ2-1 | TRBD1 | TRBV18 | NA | CASSLQGNEQFF | TGTGCCAGCTCTCTACAGGGGAATGAGCAGTTCTTC
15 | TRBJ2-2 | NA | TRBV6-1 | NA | CASSETIRNTGELFF | TGTGCCAGCAGTGAAACTATCCGGAACACCGGGGAGCTGTTTTTT
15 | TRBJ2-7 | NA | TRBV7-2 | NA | CASSLDSSRPYEQYF | TGTGCCAGCAGCTTAGACTCTAGCCGCCCCTACGAGCAGTACTTC
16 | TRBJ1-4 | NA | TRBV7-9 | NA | CASSLLSQGTNEKLFF | TGTGCCAGCAGCTTATTATCGCAGGGAACTAATGAAAAACTGTTTTTT
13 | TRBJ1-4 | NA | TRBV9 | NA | CASSVGTYEKLFF | TGTGCCAGCAGCGTGGGGACCTATGAAAAACTGTTTTTT
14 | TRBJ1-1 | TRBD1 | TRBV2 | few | CASKVGQGGTEAFF | TGTGCCAGCAAGGTGGGACAGGGCGGGACTGAAGCTTTCTTT
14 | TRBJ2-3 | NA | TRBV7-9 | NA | CASSLGPDTDTQYF | TGTGCCAGCAGCTTAGGCCCAGACACAGATACGCAGTATTTT
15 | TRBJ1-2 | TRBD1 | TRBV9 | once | CASSTWDRSSSGYTF | TGTGCCAGCAGCACCTGGGACAGGTCTTCGAGTGGCTACACCTTC
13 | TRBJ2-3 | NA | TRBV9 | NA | CASSVGLADTQYF | TGTGCCAGCAGCGTAGGCCTGGCAGATACGCAGTATTTT
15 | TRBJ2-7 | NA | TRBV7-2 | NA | CASSLVFSGSYEQYF | TGTGCCAGCAGCTTAGTCTTTTCAGGAAGCTACGAGCAGTACTTC
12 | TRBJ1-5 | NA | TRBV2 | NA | CASSPNNQPQHF | TGTGCCAGCAGTCCGAACAATCAGCCCCAGCATTTT
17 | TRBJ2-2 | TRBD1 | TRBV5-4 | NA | CASSSVQGTGRAGELFF | TGTGCCAGCAGCTCCGTACAGGGGACAGGGCGCGCCGGGGAGCTGTTTTTT
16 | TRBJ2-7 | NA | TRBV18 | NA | CASSPPGSQRAYEQYF | TGTGCCAGCTCACCACCTGGGTCCCAGCGGGCCTACGAGCAGTACTTC
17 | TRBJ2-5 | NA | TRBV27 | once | CASSLLGLGKGTETQYF | TGTGCCAGCAGTTTATTGGGACTCGGAAAGGGGACGGAGACCCAGTACTTC
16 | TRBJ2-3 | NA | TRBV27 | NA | CASSFLPTASTDTQYF | TGTGCCAGCAGTTTTTTGCCTACAGCTAGCACAGATACGCAGTATTTT
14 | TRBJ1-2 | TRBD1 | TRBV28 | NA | CASSPVDRNYGYTF | TGTGCCAGCAGTCCCGTGGACAGGAACTATGGCTACACCTTC
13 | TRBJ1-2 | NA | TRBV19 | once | CASRSQGNYGYTF | TGTGCCAGTAGGAGCCAGGGAAACTATGGCTACACCTTC
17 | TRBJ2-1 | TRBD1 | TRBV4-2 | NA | CASSHYRGDRTYNEQFF | TGTGCCAGCAGCCACTACCGAGGGGACAGGACATACAATGAGCAGTTCTTC
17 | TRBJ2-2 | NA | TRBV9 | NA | CASSVGVVSRPTGELFF | TGTGCCAGCAGCGTAGGCGTGGTATCTCGGCCCACCGGGGAGCTGTTTTTT
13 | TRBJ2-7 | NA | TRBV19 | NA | CASSNRQMGWLYF | TGTGCCAGTAGTAACAGACAGATGGGTTGGTTGTACTTC
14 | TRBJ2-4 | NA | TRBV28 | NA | CASSSTPREGDQYF | TGTGCCAGCAGTTCTACTCCTCGTGAGGGCGATCAGTACTTC
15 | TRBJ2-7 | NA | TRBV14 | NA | CASSQGLGTFYEQYF | TGTGCCAGCAGCCAAGGGCTCGGGACCTTCTACGAGCAGTACTTC
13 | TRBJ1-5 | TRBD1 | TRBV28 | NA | CARQGNSNQPQHF | TGTGCCAGACAGGGGAATAGCAATCAGCCCCAGCATTTT
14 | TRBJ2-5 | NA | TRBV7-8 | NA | CASSLAHGGETQYF | TGTGCCAGCAGCTTAGCACATGGGGGGGAGACCCAGTACTTC
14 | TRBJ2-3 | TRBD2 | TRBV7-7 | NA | CASSLEREADTQYF | TGTGCCAGCAGCTTAGAGCGGGAGGCAGATACGCAGTATTTT
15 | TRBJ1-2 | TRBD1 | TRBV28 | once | CASSLAFGTAYGYTF | TGTGCCAGCAGTTTGGCCTTCGGGACAGCGTATGGCTACACCTTC
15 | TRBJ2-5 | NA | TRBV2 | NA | CASSVEGTPRQTQYF | TGTGCCAGCAGTGTAGAAGGGACCCCTAGACAGACCCAGTACTTC
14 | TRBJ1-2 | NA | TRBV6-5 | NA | CASSYSTGVYGYTF | TGTGCCAGCAGTTACTCGACAGGAGTCTATGGCTACACCTTC
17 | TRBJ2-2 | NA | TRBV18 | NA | CASSPQGAGLNTGELFF | TGTGCCAGCTCACCGCAAGGGGCCGGGTTGAACACCGGGGAGCTGTTTTTT
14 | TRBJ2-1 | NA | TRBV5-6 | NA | CASSWVFDNNEQFF | TGTGCCAGCAGCTGGGTATTTGACAACAATGAGCAGTTCTTC
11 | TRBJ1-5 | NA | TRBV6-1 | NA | CATQAGQPQHF | TGTGCCACCCAGGCAGGCCAGCCCCAGCATTTT
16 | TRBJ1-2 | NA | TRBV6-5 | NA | CASSYSNRVRGDGYTF | TGTGCCAGCAGTTACTCGAACCGGGTCCGGGGGGATGGCTACACCTTC
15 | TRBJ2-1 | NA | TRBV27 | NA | CASTMGTAPYNEQFF | TGTGCCAGCACCATGGGGACCGCGCCCTACAATGAGCAGTTCTTC
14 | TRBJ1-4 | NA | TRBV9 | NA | CASSVASGNEKLFF | TGTGCCAGCAGCGTAGCCTCAGGGAACGAAAAACTGTTTTTT